What follows describes a single TCR beta chain. Its antigen is unknown. A template switching step contributed a universal primer site, while unique molecular identifiers were present in the cDNA. TCRdb used MiXCR to reprocess the 5' RACE reads, holding one entry per CDR3 protein. This table holds around 1.7 million distinct CDR3 sequences, around a third found once. This sample was taken from a study of identical twins. Findings of the study overall: Where out-of-frame alpha sequences were twin-shared, they showed excess low generation probability. Cord blood beta clonotypes present at high abundance carried fewer insertions; no such pattern appeared in memory repertoires.

This CDR3 spans 15 amino acids. CDR1 and CDR2 (germline): MNHEY, SVGAGI. Trimming pared 2 bases from V and 7 bases from J, leaving 17 bases between. The rearrangement uses TRBV6-5 and TRBJ1-2; D not resolved. This TCR came from a newborn girl in good health. The material sequenced was cord blood. The DNA for the CDR3 is TGTGCCAGCAGTTACAGTAGGGCCGGGAACCTTGGCTACACCTTC. It specifies CASSYSRAGNLGYTF.